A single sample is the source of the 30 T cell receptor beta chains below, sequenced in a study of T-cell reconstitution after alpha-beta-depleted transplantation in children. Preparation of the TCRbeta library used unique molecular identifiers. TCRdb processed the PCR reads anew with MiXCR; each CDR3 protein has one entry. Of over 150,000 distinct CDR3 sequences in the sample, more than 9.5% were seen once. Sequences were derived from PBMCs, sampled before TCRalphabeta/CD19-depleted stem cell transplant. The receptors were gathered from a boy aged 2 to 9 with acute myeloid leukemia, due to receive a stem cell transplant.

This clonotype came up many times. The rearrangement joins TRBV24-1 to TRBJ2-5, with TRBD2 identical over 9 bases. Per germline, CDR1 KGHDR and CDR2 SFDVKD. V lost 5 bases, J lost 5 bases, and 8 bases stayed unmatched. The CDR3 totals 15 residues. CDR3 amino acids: CATSVALAGLETQYF. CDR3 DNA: TGTGCCACCAGTGTCGCTCTAGCGGGATTGGAGACCCAGTACTTC.

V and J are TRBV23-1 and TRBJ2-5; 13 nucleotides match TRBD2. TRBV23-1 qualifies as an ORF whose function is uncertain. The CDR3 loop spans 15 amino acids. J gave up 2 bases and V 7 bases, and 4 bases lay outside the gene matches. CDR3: CASTSTSGGQETQYF. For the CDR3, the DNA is TGCGCCAGCACCTCGACTAGCGGGGGGCAAGAGACCCAGTACTTC.

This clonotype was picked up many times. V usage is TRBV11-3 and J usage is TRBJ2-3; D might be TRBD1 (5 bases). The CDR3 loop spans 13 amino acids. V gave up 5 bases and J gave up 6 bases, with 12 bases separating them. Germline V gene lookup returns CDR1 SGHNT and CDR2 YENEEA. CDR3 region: CASSPGPHDTQYF. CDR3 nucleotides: TGTGCCAGCAGCCCAGGGCCACACGATACGCAGTATTTT.

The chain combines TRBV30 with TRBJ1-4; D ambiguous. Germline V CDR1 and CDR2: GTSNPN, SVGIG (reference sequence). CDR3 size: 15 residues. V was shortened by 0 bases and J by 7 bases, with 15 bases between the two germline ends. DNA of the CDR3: TGTGCCTGGAGTGTACCCGGGAGGAAGGCTGAAAAACTGTTTTTT. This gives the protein CAWSVPGRKAEKLFF.

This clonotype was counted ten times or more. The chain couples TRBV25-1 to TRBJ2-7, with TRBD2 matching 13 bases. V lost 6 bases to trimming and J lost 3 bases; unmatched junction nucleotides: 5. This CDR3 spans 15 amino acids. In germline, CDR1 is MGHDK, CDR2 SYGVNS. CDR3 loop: CASSYGLAGVYEQYF. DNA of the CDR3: TGTGCCAGCAGCTATGGACTAGCGGGGGTCTACGAGCAGTACTTC.

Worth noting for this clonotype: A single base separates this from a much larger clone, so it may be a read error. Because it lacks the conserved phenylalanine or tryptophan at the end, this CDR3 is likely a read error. CDR3 residues: CSARDPSGGSSYNEQFS. As DNA, the CDR3 is TGCAGTGCTAGAGACCCCTCTGGCGGGAGCTCCTACAATGAGCAGTTCTCC. V is TRBV20-1 and J is TRBJ2-1; 7 nucleotides line up with TRBD2. V was clipped by 0 bases and J by 0 bases; unmatched bases: 8. In germline, CDR1 is DFQATT, CDR2 SNEGSKA (reference sequence). The CDR3 extends over 17 amino acids.

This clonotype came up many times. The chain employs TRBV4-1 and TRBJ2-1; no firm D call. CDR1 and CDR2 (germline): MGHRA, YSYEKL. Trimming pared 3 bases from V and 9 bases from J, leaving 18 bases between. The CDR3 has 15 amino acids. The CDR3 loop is CASSHPGLGFSEQFF. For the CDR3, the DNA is TGCGCCAGCAGCCACCCGGGCCTAGGGTTCAGTGAGCAGTTCTTC.

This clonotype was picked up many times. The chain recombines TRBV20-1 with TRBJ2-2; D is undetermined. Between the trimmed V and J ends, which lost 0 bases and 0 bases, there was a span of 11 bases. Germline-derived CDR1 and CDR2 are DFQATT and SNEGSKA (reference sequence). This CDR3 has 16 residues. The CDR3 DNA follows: TGCAGTGCTAGAGATGGGCAGCGTTCGAACACCGGGGAGCTGTTTTTT. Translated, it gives CSARDGQRSNTGELFF.

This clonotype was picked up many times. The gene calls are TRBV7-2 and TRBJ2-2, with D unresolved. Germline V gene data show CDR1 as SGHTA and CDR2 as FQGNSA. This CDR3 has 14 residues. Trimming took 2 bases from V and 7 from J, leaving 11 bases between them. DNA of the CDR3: TGTGCCAGCAGCTTACTGACCTTGATCGGGGAGCTGTTTTTT. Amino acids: CASSLLTLIGELFF.

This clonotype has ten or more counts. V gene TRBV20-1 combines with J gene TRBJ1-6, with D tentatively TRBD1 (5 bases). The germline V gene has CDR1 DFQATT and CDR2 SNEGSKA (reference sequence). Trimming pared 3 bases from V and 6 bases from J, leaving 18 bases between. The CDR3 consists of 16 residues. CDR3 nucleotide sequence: TGCAGTGCTAGTCCCCCCGGGACTTTCGCTAATTCACCCCTCCACTTT. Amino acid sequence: CSASPPGTFANSPLHF.

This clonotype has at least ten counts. The CDR3 DNA sequence: TGCGCCAGCAGCACTCTCTACAATGAGCAGTTCTTC. Amino acid sequence: CASSTLYNEQFF. The chain carries TRBV5-1 and TRBJ2-1; no firm D call. V dropped 4 bases and J dropped 3 bases, with 5 bases sitting between them. Germline lookup yields CDR1 SGHRS and CDR2 YFSETQ. The CDR3 runs to 12 residues.

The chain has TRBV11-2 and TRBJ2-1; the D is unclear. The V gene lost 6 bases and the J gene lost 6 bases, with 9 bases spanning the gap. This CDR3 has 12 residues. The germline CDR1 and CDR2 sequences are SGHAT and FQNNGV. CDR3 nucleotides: TGTGCCAGCAGGTCACGGGTCAATGAGCAGTTCTTC. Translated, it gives CASRSRVNEQFF. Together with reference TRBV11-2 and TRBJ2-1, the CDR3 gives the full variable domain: EAGVAQSPRYKIIEKRQSVAFWCNPISGHATLYWYQQILGQGPKLLIQFQNNGVVDDSQLPKDRFSAERLKGVDSTLKIQPAKLEDSAVYLCASRSRVNEQFFGPGTRLTVL.

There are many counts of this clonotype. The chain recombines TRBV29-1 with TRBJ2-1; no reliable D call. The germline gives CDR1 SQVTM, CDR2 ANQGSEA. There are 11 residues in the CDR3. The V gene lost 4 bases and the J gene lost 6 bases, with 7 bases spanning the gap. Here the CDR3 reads CSVAPGNEQFF. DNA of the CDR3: TGCAGCGTTGCCCCAGGCAATGAGCAGTTCTTC.

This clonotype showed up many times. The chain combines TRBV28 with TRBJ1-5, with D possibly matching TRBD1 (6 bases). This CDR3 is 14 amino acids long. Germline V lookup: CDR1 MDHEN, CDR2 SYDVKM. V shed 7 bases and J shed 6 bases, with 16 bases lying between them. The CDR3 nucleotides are TGTGCCAGCATGGGTGGGGGCCAAGGTCAGCCCCAGCATTTT. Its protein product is CASMGGGQGQPQHF.

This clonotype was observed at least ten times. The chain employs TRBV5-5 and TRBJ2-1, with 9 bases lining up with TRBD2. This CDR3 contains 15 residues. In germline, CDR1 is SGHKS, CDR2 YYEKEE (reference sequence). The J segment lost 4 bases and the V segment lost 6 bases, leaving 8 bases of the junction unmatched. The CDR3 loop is CASNTGTSLYNEQFF. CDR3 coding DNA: TGTGCCAGCAACACCGGGACTAGCCTTTACAATGAGCAGTTCTTC.

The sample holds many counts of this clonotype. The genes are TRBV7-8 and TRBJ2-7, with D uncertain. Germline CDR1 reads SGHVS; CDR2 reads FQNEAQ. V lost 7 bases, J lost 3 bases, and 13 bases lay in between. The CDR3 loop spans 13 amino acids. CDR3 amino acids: CASTPSVIYEQYF. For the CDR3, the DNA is TGTGCCAGCACCCCCTCGGTAATCTACGAGCAGTACTTC.

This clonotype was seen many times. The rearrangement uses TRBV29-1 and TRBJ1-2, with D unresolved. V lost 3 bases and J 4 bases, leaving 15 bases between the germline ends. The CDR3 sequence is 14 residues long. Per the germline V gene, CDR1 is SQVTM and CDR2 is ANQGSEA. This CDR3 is CSVDWTEGSYGYTF. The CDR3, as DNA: TGCAGCGTTGATTGGACGGAAGGGTCCTATGGCTACACCTTC.

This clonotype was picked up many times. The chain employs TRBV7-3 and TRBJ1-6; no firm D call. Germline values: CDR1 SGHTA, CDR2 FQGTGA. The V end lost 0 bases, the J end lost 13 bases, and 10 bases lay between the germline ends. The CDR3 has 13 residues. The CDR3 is CASSLTVRDPLHF. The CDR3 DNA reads TGTGCCAGCAGCTTAACGGTGCGGGATCCCCTCCACTTT.

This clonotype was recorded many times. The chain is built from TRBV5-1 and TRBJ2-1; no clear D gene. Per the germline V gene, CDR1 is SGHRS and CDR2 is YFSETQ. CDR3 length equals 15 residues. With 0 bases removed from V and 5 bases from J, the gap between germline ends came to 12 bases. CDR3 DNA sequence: TGCGCCAGCAGCTTGGTTTCAGCAGCGAACAATGAGCAGTTCTTC. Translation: CASSLVSAANNEQFF. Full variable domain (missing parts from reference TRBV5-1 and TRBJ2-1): KAGVTQTPRYLIKTRGQQVTLSCSPISGHRSVSWYQQTPGQGLQFLFEYFSETQRNKGNFPGRFSGRQFSNSRSEMNVSTLELGDSALYLCASSLVSAANNEQFFGPGTRLTVL.

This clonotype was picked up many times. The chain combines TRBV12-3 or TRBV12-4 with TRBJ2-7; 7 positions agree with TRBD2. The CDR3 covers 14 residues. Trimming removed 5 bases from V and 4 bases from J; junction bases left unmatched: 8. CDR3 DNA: TGTGCCAGCAGTGCCGGTGCGGGGGTTTACGAGCAGTACTTC. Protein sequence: CASSAGAGVYEQYF.

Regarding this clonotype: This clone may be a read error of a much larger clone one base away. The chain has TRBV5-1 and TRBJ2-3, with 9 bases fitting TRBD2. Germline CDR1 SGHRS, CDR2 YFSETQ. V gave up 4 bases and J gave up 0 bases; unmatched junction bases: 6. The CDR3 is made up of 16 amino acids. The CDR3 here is CASSPPSGASTDTQYF. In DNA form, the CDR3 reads TGCGCCAGCAGCCCCCCTAGCGGGGCTAGCACAGATACGCAGTATTTT.

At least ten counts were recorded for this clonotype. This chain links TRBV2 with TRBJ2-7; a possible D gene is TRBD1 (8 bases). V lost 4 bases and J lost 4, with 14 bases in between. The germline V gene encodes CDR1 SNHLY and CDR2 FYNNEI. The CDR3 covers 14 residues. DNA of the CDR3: TGTGCCAGCAGTGCACAGGGGGGGTTTTACGAGCAGTACGTC. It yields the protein CASSAQGGFYEQYV.

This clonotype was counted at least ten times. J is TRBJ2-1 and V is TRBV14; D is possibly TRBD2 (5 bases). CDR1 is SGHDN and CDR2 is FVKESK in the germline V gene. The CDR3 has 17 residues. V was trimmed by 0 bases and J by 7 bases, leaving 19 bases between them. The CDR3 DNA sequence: TGTGCCAGCAGCCAAGATCGGCTGTTTCTAGCTAGAAATGAGCAGTTCTTC. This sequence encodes CASSQDRLFLARNEQFF.

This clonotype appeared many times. The CDR3 is CASSPRGTSGRREQFF. CDR3 in DNA: TGTGCCAGCAGCCCTAGAGGGACTAGCGGGAGAAGGGAGCAGTTCTTC. The chain carries TRBV14 and TRBJ2-1; 14 bases match TRBD2. This CDR3 spans 16 amino acids. Trimming at V came to 4 bases and at J to 10 bases, leaving 9 bases not matched to a gene. Germline assignment: CDR1 SGHDN and CDR2 FVKESK.

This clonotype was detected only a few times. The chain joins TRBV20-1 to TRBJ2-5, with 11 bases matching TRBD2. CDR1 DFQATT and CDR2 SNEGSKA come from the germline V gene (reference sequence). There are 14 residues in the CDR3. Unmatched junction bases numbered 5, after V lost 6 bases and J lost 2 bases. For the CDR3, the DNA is TGCAGTGCACCCCGACTAGCGGGGCAAGAGACCCAGTACTTC. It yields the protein CSAPRLAGQETQYF.

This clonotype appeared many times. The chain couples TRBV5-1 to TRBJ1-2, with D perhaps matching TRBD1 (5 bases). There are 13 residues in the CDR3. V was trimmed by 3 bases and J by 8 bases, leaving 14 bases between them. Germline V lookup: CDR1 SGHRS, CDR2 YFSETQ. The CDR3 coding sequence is TGCGCCAGCAGCTGGCAGGGAGGCAGCGGCTACACCTTC. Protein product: CASSWQGGSGYTF.

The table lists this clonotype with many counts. CDR3 in DNA: TGTGCCAGCAGCAGAGTGTCGGCGGGGGGTGAGCAGTTCTTC. The encoded protein is CASSRVSAGGEQFF. The chain links TRBV7-9 to TRBJ2-1, with 8 bases fitting TRBD2. J was trimmed by 9 bases and V by 5 bases; bases with no gene match: 9. The CDR3 covers 14 residues. CDR1 and CDR2 (germline): SEHNR, FQNEAQ (reference sequence). Supplemented by reference TRBV7-9 and TRBJ2-1, the full variable domain reads DTGVSQNPRHKITKRGQNVTFRCDPISEHNRLYWYRQTLGQGPEFLTYFQNEAQLEKSRLLSDRFSAERPKGSFSTLEIQRTEQGDSAMYLCASSRVSAGGEQFFGPGTRLTVL.

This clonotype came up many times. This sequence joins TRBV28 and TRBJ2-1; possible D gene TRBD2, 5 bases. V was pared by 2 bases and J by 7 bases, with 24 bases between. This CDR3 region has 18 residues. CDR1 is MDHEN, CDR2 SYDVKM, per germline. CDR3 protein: CASSLIPRLEAYTNEQFF. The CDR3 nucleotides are TGTGCCAGCAGTTTAATCCCGAGACTGGAGGCCTACACGAATGAGCAGTTCTTC.

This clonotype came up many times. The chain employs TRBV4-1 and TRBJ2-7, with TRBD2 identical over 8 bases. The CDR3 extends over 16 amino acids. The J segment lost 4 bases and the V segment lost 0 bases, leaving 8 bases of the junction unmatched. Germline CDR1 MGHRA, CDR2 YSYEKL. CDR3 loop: CASSQERASGPYEQYF. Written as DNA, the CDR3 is TGCGCCAGCAGCCAAGAGAGGGCTAGCGGGCCATACGAGCAGTACTTC.

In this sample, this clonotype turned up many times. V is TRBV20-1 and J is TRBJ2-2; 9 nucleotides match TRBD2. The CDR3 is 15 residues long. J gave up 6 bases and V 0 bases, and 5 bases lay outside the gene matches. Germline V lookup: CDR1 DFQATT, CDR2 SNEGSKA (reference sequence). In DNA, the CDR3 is TGCAGTGCTAGAGATCAAGGCGGGGGGGCCGGGGAGCTGTTTTTT. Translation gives CSARDQGGGAGELFF.